The clone carrying this TCR beta chain was observed many times. As for time point: healthy volunteer bleed at 2 weeks. Unfractionated whole blood was the source from which total RNA was extracted. Germline values: CDR1 SGHRS, CDR2 YFSETQ. Trimming removed 7 bases at V and 0 bases at J, with 17 bases between. This CDR3 is 15 amino acids long. The data were obtained in a study of human T cells and chemical hapten exposure. Attachment of unique molecular identifiers to individual cDNA molecules was performed in the library. Original processing notes: Sample-level TCR yields exhibited a median of approximately 89,000, with a range of roughly 20,000 to 700,000. MiXCR, applied by TCRdb to the RACE reads, yields one record per CDR3 protein. TCRdb, not the authors, supplied the V and J calls. The table includes approximately 90,000 distinct CDR3 sequences, approximately 8.2% detected once.

Source material: whole blood. The chain couples TRBV5-1 to TRBJ2-7; TRBD2 is a possible D gene (5 bases). The receptor was derived from a female donor in good health. Some clones in this sample may be carry-over from other donors' samples. The CDR3 spells CASGPSGYSSYEQYF. The CDR3 coding sequence is TGCGCCAGCGGACCCAGCGGTTATAGCTCCTACGAGCAGTACTTC.